The clone carrying this T cell receptor beta chain has just a few counts. Antigen: not known. Of the isolated RNA, all was reverse transcribed, and so the sequenced material was expressed TCRB transcripts. Clones were sequenced by immunoSEQ multiplex PCR, and TCRdb holds only the in-frame ones, with some missing. This repertoire shows about 620,000 clones, roughly 15% found once; its top ten account for 0.07% to 0.095%. The data belong to a study of beta chain features in type 1 diabetes. Findings and limits, study-wide: The similarity of naive, central memory and Treg TCRB repertoires appeared greater among patients than among healthy donors.

The authors sorted CD4+ naive, central memory, regulatory and stem cell-like memory cells via CD45RO/CCR7/CD25/CD127/CD95/CD27. V shed 3 bases and J shed 0 bases, with 10 bases lying between them. Germline V lookup: CDR1 LGHNA, CDR2 YNFKEQ. This CDR3 has 15 amino acids. The sequenced sample was naive CD4+ T cells from blood. The receptor comes from a man aged 18-30 years in good health. This rearrangement joins TRBV4-2 to TRBJ2-3; no firm D call. CDR3: CASSHQSASTDTQYF. The CDR3, as DNA: TGTGCCAGCAGCCACCAGAGTGCTAGCACAGATACGCAGTATTTT.